This TCR beta chain was captured by sequencing in a study of tumor and adjacent non-tumor tissue in lung cancer. The template was RNA from unsorted bulk tissue. A modified ARM-PCR protocol with three rounds of nested PCR amplified TCRbeta. TCRdb re-derived calls from the multiplex PCR reads in MiXCR, one entry per CDR3 protein. Here the sample spans about 93,000 distinct CDR3 sequences, 65% to 75% being singletons. This CDR3 region has 14 residues. The germline V gene has CDR1 SGHNT and CDR2 YYREEE (reference sequence). Remarks on this clonotype: Mismatch with germline at one junction end may stem from a read error.

Source material: lung tumor tissue. The chain joins TRBV5-4 to TRBJ2-1; D might be TRBD2 (6 bases). The sequence was collected from a man between 60 and 75 years old with non-small cell lung cancer. The CDR3 here is CASSLALANIEQFF. In nucleotides, the CDR3 is TGTGCCAGTAGCTTGGCGCTAGCGAACATTGAGCAGTTCTTC.